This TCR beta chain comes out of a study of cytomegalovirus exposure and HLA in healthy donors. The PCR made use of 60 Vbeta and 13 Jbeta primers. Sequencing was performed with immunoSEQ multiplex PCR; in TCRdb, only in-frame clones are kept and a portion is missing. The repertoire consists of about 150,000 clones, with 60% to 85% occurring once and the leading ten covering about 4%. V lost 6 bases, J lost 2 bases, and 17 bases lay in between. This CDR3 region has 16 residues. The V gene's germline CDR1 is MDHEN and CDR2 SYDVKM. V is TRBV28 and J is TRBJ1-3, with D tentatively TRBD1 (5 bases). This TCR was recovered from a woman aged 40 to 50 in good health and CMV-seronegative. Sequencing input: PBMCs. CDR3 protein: CASSIDSTSAGNTIYF. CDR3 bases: TGTGCCAGCAGCATTGACAGTACTTCAGCTGGAAACACCATATATTTT.